The 10 T cell receptor beta chains reported below all come from one sample, sequenced in a study of T cells after yellow fever vaccination. Via MiXCR, TCRdb re-called the 5' RACE reads, giving one row per CDR3 protein. The sample yields 300,000 or so distinct CDR3 sequences, 6.8% seen once. Sequencing was performed on PBMCs, taken approximately 47 days after the first yellow fever vaccination. All receptors come from a man aged 18 to 30 who received the YFV17D yellow fever vaccine.

This clonotype was counted only a few times. The V and J genes are TRBV7-6 and TRBJ2-3; D is ambiguous. The germline gives CDR1 SGHVS, CDR2 FNYEAQ. Trimming pared 7 bases from V and 2 bases from J, leaving 16 bases between. The CDR3 is made up of 15 amino acids. The CDR3 bases are TGTGCCAGCACCGATGTGAGGAAAATCACAGATACGCAGTATTTT. Translation: CASTDVRKITDTQYF.

This rearrangement joins TRBV28 to TRBJ2-1; 9 bases align to TRBD1. Looked up from germline, CDR1 is MDHEN and CDR2 is SYDVKM. The V gene end was trimmed by 4 bases and the J gene end by 8 bases; junction bases not matched to a gene: 9. The CDR3 loop spans 15 amino acids. CDR3 loop: CASSSEDRGVDEQFF. CDR3 nucleotide sequence: TGTGCCAGCAGTTCAGAGGACAGGGGAGTCGATGAGCAGTTCTTC. Full variable domain (outside the CDR3, taken from reference TRBV28 and TRBJ2-1): DVKVTQSSRYLVKRTGEKVFLECVQDMDHENMFWYRQDPGLGLRLIYFSYDVKMKEKGDIPEGYSVSREKKERFSLILESASTNQTSMYLCASSSEDRGVDEQFFGPGTRLTVL.

This clonotype was picked up many times. The chain uses TRBV5-1 and TRBJ1-2, with no clear D. V was pared by 0 bases and J by 1 base, with 4 bases between. The CDR3 runs to 13 residues. Germline CDR1 and CDR2: SGHRS and YFSETQ. The DNA of the CDR3 is TGCGCCAGCAGCTTGGGTTATAACTATGGCTACACCTTC. Amino acid sequence: CASSLGYNYGYTF.

In this sample, this clonotype turned up many times. The chain links TRBV4-3 to TRBJ2-1; the match to TRBD2 covers 7 bases. Germline-derived CDR1 and CDR2 are LGHNA and YSLEER. The CDR3 is made up of 18 amino acids. V trimming: 0 bases; J trimming: 0 bases; junction bases outside the gene matches: 8. Here the CDR3 DNA reads TGCGCCAGCAGCCAAGATGAATTGGGGGGGAGCTCCTACAATGAGCAGTTCTTC. Protein sequence: CASSQDELGGSSYNEQFF.

The rearrangement uses TRBV27 and TRBJ1-2; D is unresolved. V was pared by 5 bases and J by 4 bases, with 11 bases between. Germline V gene sequence: CDR1 MNHEY, CDR2 SMNVEV (reference sequence). This CDR3 comprises 13 residues. The CDR3 here is CASSLRESYGYTF. DNA for the CDR3: TGTGCCAGCAGTCTAAGGGAAAGCTATGGCTACACCTTC.

This clonotype was recorded many times. The V call is TRBV2, the J call TRBJ2-7, with 7 bases that match TRBD1. The trim removed 8 bases at V and 4 bases at J, leaving 11 bases unmatched. Per germline, CDR1 SNHLY and CDR2 FYNNEI. This CDR3 contains 14 residues. The CDR3 sequence: CASGAQGSGYEQYF. CDR3 bases: TGTGCCAGCGGGGCACAGGGGTCTGGTTACGAGCAGTACTTC.

The chain employs TRBV7-3 and TRBJ2-3; 14 bases line up with TRBD2. This CDR3 spans 16 amino acids. V dropped 4 bases and J dropped 9; count of bases not matched to a gene: 9. Germline CDR1 and CDR2: SGHTA and FQGTGA. The CDR3 reads CASSSSGTSGSQTQYF. CDR3 DNA: TGTGCCAGCAGCTCATCCGGGACTAGCGGGAGCCAGACGCAGTATTTT.

The chain carries TRBV27 and TRBJ2-2, with a weak D call TRBD1 (5 bases). CDR1 MNHEY and CDR2 SMNVEV come from the germline V gene (reference sequence). The CDR3 has 18 residues. With 3 bases removed from V and 1 base from J, the gap between germline ends came to 18 bases. CDR3 region: CASSFNLQGAWNTGELFF. In DNA, the CDR3 is TGTGCCAGCAGTTTCAACCTTCAGGGTGCTTGGAACACCGGGGAGCTGTTTTTT.

This clonotype came up a few times. The V call is TRBV6-1, the J call TRBJ1-3; D is unclear. This CDR3 region has 15 residues. V was clipped by 1 base and J by 0 bases, with 7 bases between them. Germline-derived CDR1 and CDR2 are MNHNS and SASEGT. DNA of the CDR3: TGTGCCAGCAGTGAAGGGTCTCCCTCTGGAAACACCATATATTTT. Its protein is CASSEGSPSGNTIYF.

This clonotype was picked up a small number of times. The chain is built from TRBV20-1 and TRBJ2-5, with a possible D match to TRBD2 (7 bases). This CDR3 is built from 15 residues. V was cut by 3 bases and J by 5 bases, with 19 bases left in between. Germline V gene data show CDR1 as DFQATT and CDR2 as SNEGSKA (reference sequence). CDR3 region: CSASPRGATWETQYF. CDR3 nucleotide sequence: TGCAGTGCTAGTCCCCGGGGGGCTACTTGGGAGACCCAGTACTTC.